These T cell receptor beta chains were read from a single sample in a study of blood T cell repertoires in COVID-19. Measured with immunoSEQ multiplex PCR; TCRdb has only the in-frame clones, and not every one. The sample contains approximately 27,000 clones, around 89% of which appear only once. Sequenced: peripheral blood. These receptors came from a man aged 60-69 years with acute or convalescent COVID-19. CDR3s include the opening cysteine and the closing phenylalanine or tryptophan. A D gene is named only where the DNA matches it firmly. Clone size is given for some rows only: seen once, a few or many times, or a class if the clone is expanded.

v_call,d_call,clone_size,j_call,cdr3_nt,cdr3_aa
TRBV30,-,-,TRBJ2-1,TGTGCCTGGAGGGTCGGGGTTGAGCAGTTCTTC,CAWRVGVEQFF
TRBV30,TRBD1,-,TRBJ1-2,TGTGCCTGGAGTGCCCTTCGTCAGGGGGCGCCTGGCTACACCTTC,CAWSALRQGAPGYTF
TRBV19,TRBD1,few,TRBJ1-5,TGTGCCAGTAGTATTTGGCAGGGGGATCAGCCCCAGCATTTT,CASSIWQGDQPQHF
TRBV15,-,few,TRBJ1-1,TGTGCCACCAGCAGAGTCGGGGGGAACACTGAAGCTTTCTTT,CATSRVGGNTEAFF
TRBV21-1,-,-,TRBJ2-1,TGTGCCAGCAGCAAAGGGCCTAGCGGGAGATCAAATGAGCAGTTCTTC,CASSKGPSGRSNEQFF
TRBV9,-,few,TRBJ1-1,TGTGCCAGCAGCGGGTCCGGGAACGATGCTTTCTTT,CASSGSGNDAFF
TRBV12-3/TRBV12-4,-,-,TRBJ1-3,TGTGCCAGCAGGACAGCCCAGGACCTTCTATATTTT,CASRTAQDLLYF
TRBV7-7,TRBD1,-,TRBJ2-5,TGTGCTAGCAGTTCCAGGACAGGGCCCCAAGAGACCCAGTACTTC,CASSSRTGPQETQYF
TRBV19,-,-,TRBJ1-4,TGTGCCAGTAGTATTGCCAGAGTGGGGACTCCAACTAATGAAAAACTGTTTTTT,CASSIARVGTPTNEKLFF
TRBV19,TRBD1,-,TRBJ2-6,TGTGCCAGCCGGGACAGGGGATCTGGGGCCAACGTCCTGACTTTC,CASRDRGSGANVLTF
TRBV29-1,TRBD1,-,TRBJ2-1,TGCAGCGTTGAAGTACTACAGGGGAATGAGCAGTTCTTC,CSVEVLQGNEQFF
TRBV7-9,-,-,TRBJ2-7,TGTGCCAGCAGCTTACTGTCCCCGGAGTTGTACTTC,CASSLLSPELYF
TRBV2,-,-,TRBJ1-4,TGTGCCAGCAGAGAGGGGGGGGGTGAAAAACTGTTTTTT,CASREGGGEKLFF
TRBV27,-,-,TRBJ1-1,TGTGCCAGCTCCACTTGGGGGGGAAAAGAAGCTTTCTTT,CASSTWGGKEAFF
TRBV6-2/TRBV6-3,-,medium-sized,TRBJ2-3,TGTGCCAGCAGTTACGAAGATAGTGAAACAGATACGCAGTATTTT,CASSYEDSETDTQYF
TRBV29-1,TRBD2,-,TRBJ2-5,TGCAGCGGCGGGGGGATACAGGGCGAAGAGACCCAGTACTTC,CSGGGIQGEETQYF
TRBV7-8,-,-,TRBJ2-1,TGTGCCAGCAGCCCGCAGCTAGGGGCTGGAAATGAGCAGTTCTTC,CASSPQLGAGNEQFF
TRBV12-3/TRBV12-4,TRBD1,-,TRBJ1-2,TGTGCCAGCAGTCCCCGGGACAGGGATGGCTACACCTTC,CASSPRDRDGYTF
TRBV7-9,-,-,TRBJ1-3,TGTGCCAGCAGCTTAGCGTTCCGCGAACTCTCTGGAAACACCATATATTTT,CASSLAFRELSGNTIYF
TRBV6-2/TRBV6-3,-,once,TRBJ2-2,TGTGCCAGCAGTTACTCGCCACAGGTGCCGAACACCGGGGAGCTGTTTTTT,CASSYSPQVPNTGELFF
TRBV5-1,TRBD1,-,TRBJ1-1,TGCGCCAGCAGCTCGGGACAGTTGAACACTGAAGCTTTCTTT,CASSSGQLNTEAFF
TRBV7-9,-,-,TRBJ2-5,TGTGCCAGCAGGTTGACTCAAGAGACCCAGTACTTC,CASRLTQETQYF
TRBV2,TRBD2,-,TRBJ2-7,TGTGCCAGCAGTGAGCCTAGCGGGAACTACGAGCAGTACTTC,CASSEPSGNYEQYF
TRBV24-1,TRBD2,-,TRBJ2-3,TGTGCCACCAGTGATTTCACTAGCGGGGAGACAGATACGCAGTATTTT,CATSDFTSGETDTQYF
TRBV16,-,few,TRBJ1-5,TGTGCCAGCAGCCAATCCGGCAGGAGCAATCAGCCCCAGCATTTT,CASSQSGRSNQPQHF
TRBV5-1,TRBD2,-,TRBJ2-7,TGCGCCAGCAGCTTGGGACTAGCGGGAGCGGCCGAGCAGTACTTC,CASSLGLAGAAEQYF
TRBV5-1,TRBD1,-,TRBJ1-1,TGCGCCAGCAGCTGGGACAGGGGGGAAACTGAAGCTTTCTTT,CASSWDRGETEAFF
TRBV9,-,-,TRBJ1-5,TGTGCCAGCAGCGGGGCTCATAGCAATCAGCCCCAGCATTTT,CASSGAHSNQPQHF
TRBV6-5,TRBD1,-,TRBJ2-7,TGTGCCAGCAGTCCCGACAGGGATCGGTACGAGCAGTACTTC,CASSPDRDRYEQYF
TRBV6-6,-,-,TRBJ1-2,TGTGCCAGCATTGACAGCCTCTCTAACTATGGCTACACCTTC,CASIDSLSNYGYTF
TRBV5-6,-,-,TRBJ1-2,TGTGCCAGCAGGAGAGGAGGGGTTGGGGCCTATGGCTACACCTTC,CASRRGGVGAYGYTF